This TCR beta chain was sequenced during a study of blood T cell repertoires in COVID-19. Researchers sorted participants into cohorts using their self-reported clinical history. Trimming at V came to 5 bases and at J to 2 bases, leaving 7 bases not matched to a gene. Germline CDR1 reads LNHDA; CDR2 reads SQIVND (reference sequence). The CDR3 loop spans 18 amino acids. Produced via immunoSEQ multiplex PCR; TCRdb's table is partial and in-frame only. The table shows approximately 200,000 clones, with 80% to 90% occurring only once. This clone was picked up one time. The source is a man aged 40-50 years who had recovered from COVID-19. The chain employs TRBV19 and TRBJ2-6; TRBD1 aligns across 12 bases. Sequenced: PBMCs or T cells enriched from blood (not recorded which). In nucleotides, the CDR3 is TGTGCCAGTAGTTACCCGGGACAGGGGGCCCCTGGGGCCAACGTCCTGACTTTC. This codes for CASSYPGQGAPGANVLTF.